The 6 T cell receptor beta chains listed next were all sequenced from one sample in a study of follicular helper T cells after annual influenza vaccination. The assay was immunoSEQ multiplex PCR, and TCRdb's table has in-frame clones only and misses some. The table has about 10,000 clones, approximately 83% seen once. The time point here: 2013-2014 season, 7 days after vaccination. Sequenced here: CXCR5- memory CD4+ T cells sorted from blood, sampled 7 days after influenza vaccination. The receptors shown here come from an adult who received the influenza vaccine.

The V call is TRBV4-3, the J call TRBJ2-7; D call uncertain. This CDR3 has 14 amino acids. V lost 0 bases and J lost 5, with 11 bases in between. From germline, CDR1 is LGHNA and CDR2 YSLEER. The CDR3 region is CASSQEGMSHEQYF. DNA of the CDR3: TGCGCCAGCAGCCAAGAAGGGATGTCCCACGAGCAGTACTTC.

The genes are TRBV5-4 and TRBJ2-1; TRBD2 agrees at 10 bases. V lost 4 bases to trimming and J lost 11 bases; unmatched junction nucleotides: 12. This CDR3 comprises 15 residues. Per germline, CDR1 SGHNT and CDR2 YYREEE (reference sequence). As DNA, the CDR3 is TGTGCCAGCAGCGGCGGGAGCGGGGGGGCCACCAAGCAGTTCTTC. This translates into CASSGGSGGATKQFF.

V and J are TRBV14 and TRBJ2-3; D gene uncertain. The germline V and J ends were trimmed by 4 bases and 4 bases, with 3 bases remaining between them. The germline gives CDR1 SGHDN, CDR2 FVKESK. This CDR3 region has 11 residues. For the CDR3, the DNA is TGTGCCAGCAGCCGGTCAGATACGCAGTATTTT. It is translated as CASSRSDTQYF. Using reference TRBV14 and TRBJ2-3 for the parts outside the CDR3, the full variable domain is EAGVTQFPSHSVIEKGQTVTLRCDPISGHDNLYWYRRVMGKEIKFLLHFVKESKQDESGMPNNRFLAERTGGTYSTLKVQPAELEDSGVYFCASSRSDTQYFGPGTRLTVL.

The V gene is TRBV18, the J gene TRBJ2-3; TRBD2 aligns across 7 bases. The junction had 4 bases not matched to a gene; V was cut back by 4 bases and J by 6 bases. The CDR3 contains 13 residues. Germline V gene lookup returns CDR1 KGHSH and CDR2 LQKENI. The DNA of the CDR3 is TGTGCCAGCTCACTTGGGACTATGGATACGCAGTATTTT. It codes for CASSLGTMDTQYF.

The chain links TRBV11-1 to TRBJ1-1; the D gene is possibly TRBD1 (5 bases). Per the germline V gene, CDR1 is SGHAT and CDR2 is FQDESV (reference sequence). CDR3 length: 15 amino acids. Trimming stripped 1 base from V and 1 base from J, with 10 bases between. The CDR3 coding sequence is TGTGCCAGCAGCTTAGGTGTTGGGGCGAACACTGAAGCTTTCTTT. The encoded protein is CASSLGVGANTEAFF.

This sequence joins TRBV6-5 and TRBJ1-2; TRBD1 agrees at 8 bases. The CDR3 is made up of 14 amino acids. Germline lookup yields CDR1 MNHEY and CDR2 SVGAGI. J gave up 4 bases and V 5 bases, and 6 bases lay outside the gene matches. CDR3 loop: CASSRTGTSYGYTF. The CDR3, as DNA: TGTGCCAGCAGTAGGACAGGGACTAGCTATGGCTACACCTTC.